This T cell receptor (beta chain) was recorded in a study of cytomegalovirus exposure and HLA in healthy donors. About the research overall: Earlier, approximately 180 million T cells were analyzed, and fewer than 120 million unique TCR beta sequences were found among them.

For this clone: Its cognate antigen is unknown.

PCR primers comprised 60 Vbeta and 13 Jbeta primers. TCRdb's table, derived via immunoSEQ multiplex PCR, lists solely in-frame clones and lacks some. The sample yields about 160,000 clones, roughly 85% seen once. Study-wide results and limits: With DRB1 most and HLA-C fewest, TCR association rates differed between HLA loci in a later analysis.

The sequenced sample consisted of PBMCs. The TCR originated in a woman aged 50 to 65 in good health and CMV-seropositive.

CDR3 loop: CASSSGQGKDEQYF. The CDR3 DNA reads TGTGCCAGCAGCTCCGGGCAGGGGAAGGACGAGCAGTACTTC. The chain is built from TRBV5-4 and TRBJ2-7, with TRBD1 as a possible D gene (6 bases). Germline-derived CDR1 and CDR2 are SGHNT and YYREEE (reference sequence). The CDR3 consists of 14 residues. The V end lost 3 bases, the J end lost 5 bases, and 15 bases lay between the germline ends.